This T cell receptor (beta chain) was obtained from a study of blood T cells in healthy people across ages. Whole-study findings and limits: TCR beta diversity tracked closely with naive T cell percentage.

J gave up 2 bases and V 7 bases, and 7 bases lay outside the gene matches. Looked up from germline, CDR1 is SGHRS and CDR2 is YFSETQ. CDR3 size: 14 residues. It was with a sample-barcoded 5' primer and a J-beta primer mix that a second PCR of about 6 to 12 cycles was run. TCRdb called the 5' RACE reads again in MiXCR, with one record for every CDR3 protein. In the table there are about 1.6 million distinct CDR3 sequences, 30% to 40% of which are singletons. For every donor, a draw yielded roughly 10 milliliters of peripheral blood. This clonotype was observed a handful of times. Its antigen is unidentified.

The rearrangement links TRBV5-1 to TRBJ2-3; 7 bases agree with TRBD2. Input material: blood. This TCR came from a woman in her 30s in good health. As DNA, the CDR3 is TGCGCCAGCGGTCCACGGGGGGACACAGATACGCAGTATTTT. Translating it yields CASGPRGDTDTQYF. Supplemented by reference TRBV5-1 and TRBJ2-3, the full variable domain reads KAGVTQTPRYLIKTRGQQVTLSCSPISGHRSVSWYQQTPGQGLQFLFEYFSETQRNKGNFPGRFSGRQFSNSRSEMNVSTLELGDSALYLCASGPRGDTDTQYFGPGTRLTVL.